Presented here are 10 T cell receptor beta chains from one specimen sequenced in a study of T cells expressing NK-cell markers. TCRdb reprocessed the 5' RACE reads and stores each CDR3 protein as one record, lacking DNA. The sample data list 150,000 to 160,000 distinct CDR3 sequences. The sequenced sample was blood T cells: a sorted CD56 or NKG2C T cell subset, CD4+ or CD8+ T cells, or bulk PBMC T cells (not recorded which). These receptors all stem from a woman between 45 and 60 years old in good health.

The chain is built from TRBV4-1 and TRBJ2-3. The CDR3 is 14 amino acids. Germline CDR1 and CDR2: MGHRA and YSYEKL. The CDR3 here is CASSLSTDTDTQYF.

The rearrangement joins TRBV4-2 to TRBJ2-1; TCRdb's D call, TRBD2, is unchecked because there is no DNA. The CDR3 extends over 17 amino acids. In germline, CDR1 is LGHNA, CDR2 YNFKEQ. The chain's CDR3 is CASSQDQAGGIHNEQFF.

The J gene is TRBJ1-5, the V gene TRBV5-8. The CDR3 spans 15 residues. Germline V gene data show CDR1 as SGHTS and CDR2 as YDEGEE. This CDR3 reads CASSLSQYLDQPQHF.

The chain recombines TRBV13 with TRBJ1-1; without DNA, the TCRdb call of TRBD1 cannot be checked. Germline V gene data show CDR1 as PRHDT and CDR2 as FYEKMQ (reference sequence). The CDR3 is 15 residues long. This chain's CDR3 is CASSLGFRGNTEAFF.

The chain is built from TRBV12-3 or TRBV12-4 and TRBJ1-5; TCRdb proposes TRBD1, but this gene call is untestable without DNA. The CDR3 is 14 amino acids. This CDR3 is CASSLTGYNQPQHF.

The chain is built from TRBV12-3 or TRBV12-4 and TRBJ2-5; no DNA is available, so the TRBD2 call from TCRdb remains unchecked. The CDR3 length is 14 residues. This CDR3 is CASSFLGPLGSQYF.

The rearrangement joins TRBV12-3 or TRBV12-4 to TRBJ1-1. The CDR3 has 13 amino acids. CDR3 sequence: CASTFGWNTEAFF.

CDR3 loop: CASSQEGTSPLHF. The rearrangement joins TRBV4-1 to TRBJ1-6. Per germline, CDR1 MGHRA and CDR2 YSYEKL. The CDR3 is made up of 13 amino acids.

V gene TRBV9 combines with J gene TRBJ2-3; TCRdb picks TRBD2, but there is no DNA to check that call. The CDR3 contains 15 residues. From germline, CDR1 is SGDLS and CDR2 YYNGEE. This CDR3 is CASGSGTSLSDTQYF. The full variable domain, its missing parts supplied by reference TRBV9 and TRBJ2-3, is DSGVTQTPKHLITATGQRVTLRCSPRSGDLSVYWYQQSLDQGLQFLIQYYNGEERAKGNILERFSAQQFPDLHSELNLSSLELGDSALYFCASGSGTSLSDTQYFGPGTRLTVL.

This rearrangement joins TRBV7-3 to TRBJ1-1; TCRdb proposes TRBD1, but this gene call is untestable without DNA. This CDR3 spans 12 amino acids. Germline V gives CDR1 SGHTA, CDR2 FQGTGA. The CDR3 here is CASSPGGGLDFF.